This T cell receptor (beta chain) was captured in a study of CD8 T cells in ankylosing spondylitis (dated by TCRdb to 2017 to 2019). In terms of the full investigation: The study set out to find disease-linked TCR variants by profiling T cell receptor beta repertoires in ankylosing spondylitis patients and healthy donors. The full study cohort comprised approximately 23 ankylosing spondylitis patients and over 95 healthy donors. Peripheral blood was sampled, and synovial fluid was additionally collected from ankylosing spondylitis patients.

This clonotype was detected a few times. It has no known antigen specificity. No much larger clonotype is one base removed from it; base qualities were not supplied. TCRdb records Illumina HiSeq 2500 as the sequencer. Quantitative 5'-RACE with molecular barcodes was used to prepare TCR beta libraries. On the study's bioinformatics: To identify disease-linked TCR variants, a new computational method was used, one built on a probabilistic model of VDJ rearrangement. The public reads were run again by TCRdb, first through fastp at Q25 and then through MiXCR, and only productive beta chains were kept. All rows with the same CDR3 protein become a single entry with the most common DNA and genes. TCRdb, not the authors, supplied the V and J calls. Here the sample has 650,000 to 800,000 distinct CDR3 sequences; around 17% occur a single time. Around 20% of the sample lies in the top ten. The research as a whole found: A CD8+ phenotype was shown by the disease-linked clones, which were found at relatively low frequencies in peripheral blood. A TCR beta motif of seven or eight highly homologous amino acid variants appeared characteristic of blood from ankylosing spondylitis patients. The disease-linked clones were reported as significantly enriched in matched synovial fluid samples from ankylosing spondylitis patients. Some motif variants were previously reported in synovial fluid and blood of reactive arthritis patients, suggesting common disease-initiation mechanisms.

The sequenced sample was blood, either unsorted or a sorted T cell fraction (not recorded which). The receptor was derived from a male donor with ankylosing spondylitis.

The sequenced DNA is TGTGCCAGCTCACCCCCGGGGGCGCGGAGTCAGCCCCAGCATTTT. Translated, it gives CASSPPGARSQPQHF. The chain employs TRBV18 and TRBJ1-5; the D region possibly corresponds to TRBD1 (6 bases align). From a lookup of the germline V gene, CDR1 and CDR2 are KGHSH and LQKENI. Inclusive of the bounding cysteine and phenylalanine, the CDR3 is 15 residues long. The sequence is cut down to CDR3 DNA, 45 bases in frame from base 1. Relative to germline, V is 3 bases shorter and J is 6 bases shorter, with 15 bases between their ends.